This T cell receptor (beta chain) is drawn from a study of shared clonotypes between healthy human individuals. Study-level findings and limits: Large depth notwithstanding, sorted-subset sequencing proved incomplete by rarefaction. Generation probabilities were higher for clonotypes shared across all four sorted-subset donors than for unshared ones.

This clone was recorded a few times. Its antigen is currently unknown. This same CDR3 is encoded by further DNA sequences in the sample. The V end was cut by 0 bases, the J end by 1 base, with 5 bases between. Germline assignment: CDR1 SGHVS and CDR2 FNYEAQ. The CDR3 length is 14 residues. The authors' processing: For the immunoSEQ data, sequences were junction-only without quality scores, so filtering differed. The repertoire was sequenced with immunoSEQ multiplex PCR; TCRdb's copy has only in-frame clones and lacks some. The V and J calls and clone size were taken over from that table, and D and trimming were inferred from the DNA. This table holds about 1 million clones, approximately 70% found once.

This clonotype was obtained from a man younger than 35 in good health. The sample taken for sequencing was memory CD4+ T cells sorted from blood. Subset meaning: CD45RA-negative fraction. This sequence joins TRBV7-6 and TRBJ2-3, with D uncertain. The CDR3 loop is CASSLARGTDTQYF. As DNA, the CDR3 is TGTGCCAGCAGCTTAGCTCGGGGCACAGATACGCAGTATTTT.